The clone carrying this T cell receptor (beta chain) has a single count. Its target is unknown. The sample comes from a study of cytomegalovirus exposure and HLA in healthy donors. At the level of the study: The same platform as the 650 to 700 first-cohort repertoires was used for the 90 to 150 validation repertoires, a later analysis reported. General study results and limits: Cytomegalovirus-associated status was assigned to more than 150 TCR beta chains.

Data came from immunoSEQ multiplex PCR; TCRdb stores just in-frame clones and leaves some out. The sample lists 170,000 or so clones; 85% were seen once. Donors came from a validation cohort of some 110 subjects, distinct from the first 666-subject cohort. Germline V CDR1 and CDR2: MNHNY, SVGAGI (reference sequence). Losses at the gene ends were 6 bases for V and 5 bases for J; bases not matched to a gene: 12. The CDR3 contains 15 residues. The sequence was collected from a man aged 18 to 30 in good health and CMV-seropositive. The chain employs TRBV6-6 and TRBJ2-7; 8 bases match TRBD2. The sample consisted of PBMCs. CDR3 amino acids: CASRPIAGTRHEQYF. In nucleotides, the CDR3 is TGTGCCAGCAGACCCATAGCGGGGACGCGCCACGAGCAGTACTTC.